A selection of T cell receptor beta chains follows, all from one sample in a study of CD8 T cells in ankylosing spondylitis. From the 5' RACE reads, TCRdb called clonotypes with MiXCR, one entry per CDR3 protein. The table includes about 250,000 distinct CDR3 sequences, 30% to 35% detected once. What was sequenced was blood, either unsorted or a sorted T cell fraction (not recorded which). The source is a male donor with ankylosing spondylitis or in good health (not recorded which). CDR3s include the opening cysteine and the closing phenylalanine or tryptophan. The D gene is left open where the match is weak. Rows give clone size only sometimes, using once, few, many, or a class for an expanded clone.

CDR3 protein: CASSPRTGYDNEQFF; CDR3 DNA: TGTGCCAGCAGCCCACGGACAGGGTACGACAATGAGCAGTTCTTC; J gene: TRBJ2-1; clone size: -; V gene: TRBV5-5; D gene: TRBD1
CDR3 protein: CASIRGLIYNEQFF; CDR3 DNA: TGTGCCAGCATAAGGGGGTTGATCTACAATGAGCAGTTCTTC; J gene: TRBJ2-1; clone size: -; V gene: TRBV6-1; D gene: -
CDR3 protein: CSARDQGHGDTQYF; CDR3 DNA: TGCAGTGCTAGAGATCAGGGGCACGGCGATACGCAGTATTTT; J gene: TRBJ2-3; clone size: -; V gene: TRBV20-1; D gene: -
CDR3 protein: CASSPGRSTQYF; CDR3 DNA: TGTGCCAGCAGTCCCGGTCGGTCGACCCAGTACTTC; J gene: TRBJ2-5; clone size: -; V gene: TRBV6-5; D gene: -
CDR3 protein: CSVEGFTDTGELFF; CDR3 DNA: TGCAGCGTTGAGGGATTTACGGACACCGGGGAGCTGTTTTTT; J gene: TRBJ2-2; clone size: many; V gene: TRBV29-1; D gene: -
CDR3 protein: CASSFIRGQETQYF; CDR3 DNA: TGTGCCAGCAGTTTCATAAGGGGGCAAGAGACCCAGTACTTC; J gene: TRBJ2-5; clone size: -; V gene: TRBV7-9; D gene: -
CDR3 protein: CASSPGTKNYEQYF; CDR3 DNA: TGTGCCAGCAGCCCCGGGACAAAGAACTACGAGCAGTACTTC; J gene: TRBJ2-7; clone size: few; V gene: TRBV12-3/TRBV12-4; D gene: -
CDR3 protein: CATSRTSEGRDTQYF; CDR3 DNA: TGTGCCACCAGCAGAACTTCGGAGGGGCGAGATACGCAGTATTTT; J gene: TRBJ2-3; clone size: -; V gene: TRBV15; D gene: -
CDR3 protein: CAISTSGTGTMNTEAFF; CDR3 DNA: TGTGCCATCAGTACCTCCGGGACAGGAACGATGAACACTGAAGCTTTCTTT; J gene: TRBJ1-1; clone size: -; V gene: TRBV10-3; D gene: TRBD1
CDR3 protein: CASSQEPTDTQYF; CDR3 DNA: TGTGCCAGCTCACAGGAACCCACAGATACGCAGTATTTT; J gene: TRBJ2-3; clone size: -; V gene: TRBV18; D gene: -
CDR3 protein: CASSYSQGAGETQYF; CDR3 DNA: TGTGCCAGCAGTTACTCGCAGGGGGCGGGGGAGACCCAGTACTTC; J gene: TRBJ2-5; clone size: -; V gene: TRBV6-5; D gene: TRBD1
CDR3 protein: CASSGPQYQGTEAFF; CDR3 DNA: TGTGCCAGCAGTGGCCCGCAGTATCAAGGGACTGAAGCTTTCTTT; J gene: TRBJ1-1; clone size: -; V gene: TRBV6-1; D gene: -
CDR3 protein: CSARDSGGANEQFF; CDR3 DNA: TGCAGTGCTAGAGATAGCGGGGGGGCCAATGAGCAGTTCTTC; J gene: TRBJ2-1; clone size: -; V gene: TRBV20-1; D gene: TRBD2
CDR3 protein: CSAIAGDLQETQYF; CDR3 DNA: TGCAGTGCCATAGCGGGGGACCTCCAAGAGACCCAGTACTTC; J gene: TRBJ2-5; clone size: -; V gene: TRBV20-1; D gene: TRBD2
CDR3 protein: CASSQGTGTYYEQYF; CDR3 DNA: TGTGCCAGCAGCCAGGGGACAGGGACGTACTACGAGCAGTACTTC; J gene: TRBJ2-7; clone size: few; V gene: TRBV4-2; D gene: TRBD1
CDR3 protein: CASSLAGGPFDEQFF; CDR3 DNA: TGTGCCAGCAGTTTAGCGGGGGGGCCTTTCGATGAGCAGTTCTTC; J gene: TRBJ2-1; clone size: -; V gene: TRBV12-3/TRBV12-4; D gene: -
CDR3 protein: CSARPGGSAQPQHF; CDR3 DNA: TGCAGTGCTAGGCCCGGGGGGTCGGCTCAGCCCCAGCATTTT; J gene: TRBJ1-5; clone size: few; V gene: TRBV20-1; D gene: -
CDR3 protein: CASSTTGIQETQYF; CDR3 DNA: TGTGCCAGCAGCACCACAGGCATCCAAGAGACCCAGTACTTC; J gene: TRBJ2-5; clone size: -; V gene: TRBV7-9; D gene: -
CDR3 protein: CASSLAAPDTQYF; CDR3 DNA: TGTGCCAGCAGTTTGGCAGCACCAGATACGCAGTATTTT; J gene: TRBJ2-3; clone size: few; V gene: TRBV12-3/TRBV12-4; D gene: -
CDR3 protein: CSATPAGGEAFF; CDR3 DNA: TGCAGTGCTACCCCTGCGGGGGGAGAGGCTTTCTTT; J gene: TRBJ1-1; clone size: -; V gene: TRBV20-1; D gene: -
CDR3 protein: CAIRGISTDTQYF; CDR3 DNA: TGTGCCATCAGGGGGATTAGCACAGATACGCAGTATTTT; J gene: TRBJ2-3; clone size: -; V gene: TRBV10-3; D gene: -
CDR3 protein: CASAVSGPSYNEQFF; CDR3 DNA: TGTGCCAGCGCAGTTTCGGGGCCTTCCTACAATGAGCAGTTCTTC; J gene: TRBJ2-1; clone size: -; V gene: TRBV6-1; D gene: -
CDR3 protein: CSGRGPQETQYF; CDR3 DNA: TGCAGTGGAAGGGGCCCCCAAGAGACCCAGTACTTC; J gene: TRBJ2-5; clone size: -; V gene: TRBV20-1; D gene: -
CDR3 protein: CASSGFALEQYF; CDR3 DNA: TGTGCCAGCAGTGGGTTCGCCCTCGAGCAGTACTTC; J gene: TRBJ2-7; clone size: -; V gene: TRBV28; D gene: -
CDR3 protein: CSVEGQGRLFGYTF; CDR3 DNA: TGCAGCGTTGAAGGACAGGGCAGGCTGTTCGGCTACACCTTC; J gene: TRBJ1-2; clone size: many; V gene: TRBV29-1; D gene: TRBD1
CDR3 protein: CSARDGLAGGLEQYF; CDR3 DNA: TGCAGTGCTAGAGACGGACTAGCGGGGGGGCTCGAGCAGTACTTC; J gene: TRBJ2-7; clone size: -; V gene: TRBV20-1; D gene: TRBD2
CDR3 protein: CSAPPGQMYQETQYF; CDR3 DNA: TGCAGTGCCCCCCCGGGACAGATGTACCAAGAGACCCAGTACTTC; J gene: TRBJ2-5; clone size: few; V gene: TRBV20-1; D gene: TRBD1
CDR3 protein: CSVEDPTTDTQYF; CDR3 DNA: TGCAGCGTTGAAGACCCAACCACAGATACGCAGTATTTT; J gene: TRBJ2-3; clone size: many; V gene: TRBV29-1; D gene: -
CDR3 protein: CASSDESSYEQYF; CDR3 DNA: TGTGCCAGCAGTGACGAGAGCTCCTACGAGCAGTACTTC; J gene: TRBJ2-7; clone size: few; V gene: TRBV6-1; D gene: -
CDR3 protein: CSARPTGQETQYF; CDR3 DNA: TGCAGTGCTAGGCCTACCGGCCAGGAGACCCAGTACTTC; J gene: TRBJ2-5; clone size: few; V gene: TRBV20-1; D gene: -
CDR3 protein: CSAKEGHHNEQYF; CDR3 DNA: TGCAGTGCTAAAGAGGGACATCACAACGAGCAGTACTTC; J gene: TRBJ2-7; clone size: -; V gene: TRBV20-1; D gene: -
CDR3 protein: CSVGSPKETQYF; CDR3 DNA: TGCAGCGTTGGATCACCCAAAGAGACCCAGTACTTC; J gene: TRBJ2-5; clone size: many; V gene: TRBV29-1; D gene: -
CDR3 protein: CSASRPGADNSPLHF; CDR3 DNA: TGCAGTGCTAGTAGACCGGGGGCGGATAATTCACCCCTCCACTTT; J gene: TRBJ1-6; clone size: few; V gene: TRBV20-1; D gene: -
CDR3 protein: CASRGAPVNTEAFF; CDR3 DNA: TGTGCCAGCAGAGGGGCGCCAGTGAACACTGAAGCTTTCTTT; J gene: TRBJ1-1; clone size: -; V gene: TRBV12-3/TRBV12-4; D gene: -
CDR3 protein: CASSLAEEDEQYF; CDR3 DNA: TGTGCCAGCAGCTTAGCGGAAGAGGACGAGCAGTACTTC; J gene: TRBJ2-7; clone size: -; V gene: TRBV7-8; D gene: -
CDR3 protein: CASSLWGQGYGYTF; CDR3 DNA: TGTGCCAGCAGTTTATGGGGACAGGGGTATGGCTACACCTTC; J gene: TRBJ1-2; clone size: -; V gene: TRBV28; D gene: TRBD1
CDR3 protein: CASSSPGRNEQYF; CDR3 DNA: TGTGCCAGCAGTTCCCCGGGACGTAACGAGCAGTACTTC; J gene: TRBJ2-7; clone size: -; V gene: TRBV27; D gene: -
CDR3 protein: CASSYSPAKQNYGYTF; CDR3 DNA: TGTGCCAGCAGTTACTCGCCAGCCAAACAAAACTATGGCTACACCTTC; J gene: TRBJ1-2; clone size: -; V gene: TRBV6-5; D gene: -
CDR3 protein: CASSYFGPTLGQPNTEAFF; CDR3 DNA: TGTGCCAGCAGTTACTTCGGGCCCACCCTGGGACAGCCGAACACTGAAGCTTTCTTT; J gene: TRBJ1-1; clone size: -; V gene: TRBV6-5; D gene: TRBD1
CDR3 protein: CASSFQALNNEQFF; CDR3 DNA: TGTGCCAGCAGTTTTCAAGCGCTTAACAATGAGCAGTTCTTC; J gene: TRBJ2-1; clone size: -; V gene: TRBV12-3/TRBV12-4; D gene: -
CDR3 protein: CSARSRQGGEKLFF; CDR3 DNA: TGCAGTGCTAGATCCCGCCAGGGGGGAGAAAAACTGTTTTTT; J gene: TRBJ1-4; clone size: -; V gene: TRBV20-1; D gene: TRBD1
CDR3 protein: CSAGGDHYNEQFF; CDR3 DNA: TGCAGTGCGGGGGGAGACCATTACAATGAGCAGTTCTTC; J gene: TRBJ2-1; clone size: few; V gene: TRBV20-1; D gene: -
CDR3 protein: CSAPRGAGRDNEQFF; CDR3 DNA: TGCAGTGCCCCACGGGGAGCGGGGAGAGACAATGAGCAGTTCTTC; J gene: TRBJ2-1; clone size: -; V gene: TRBV20-1; D gene: TRBD2
CDR3 protein: CASTPGSSYNEQFF; CDR3 DNA: TGCGCCAGCACCCCAGGGAGCTCCTACAATGAGCAGTTCTTC; J gene: TRBJ2-1; clone size: -; V gene: TRBV5-1; D gene: -
CDR3 protein: CASTQGSGGTNYGYTF; CDR3 DNA: TGTGCCAGCACTCAGGGGAGTGGCGGTACTAACTATGGCTACACCTTC; J gene: TRBJ1-2; clone size: few; V gene: TRBV5-6; D gene: -